Reported below is one T cell receptor beta chain. This CDR3 contains 12 residues. The germline V gene has CDR1 MNHEY and CDR2 SMNVEV (reference sequence). Deletions cut 2 bases from V and 14 bases from J, with 14 bases between. The data were obtained in a study of blood T cell repertoires in COVID-19. Background on the study: Sites in the United States, Italy and Spain provided acute and convalescent COVID-19 samples. T cells, B-cell-depleted T cells, or PBMCs provided the cDNA or gDNA that served as material.

Study processing details: From reference gene primer amplification, estimates of nucleated cell counts were derived. The assay was immunoSEQ multiplex PCR, and TCRdb's table has in-frame clones only and misses some. V, J and clone size are taken as reported in that table, and D and trimming were inferred from the DNA itself. The table shows over 100,000 clones, with approximately 91% occurring only once. Source material: peripheral blood. The source is a human donor in a cohort sampled during active COVID-19. The chain couples TRBV27 to TRBJ2-3, with D tentatively TRBD2 (7 bases). The CDR3 region is CASSLGRGAWYF. In nucleotides, the CDR3 is TGTGCCAGCAGTTTAGGGAGGGGGGCTTGGTATTTT.